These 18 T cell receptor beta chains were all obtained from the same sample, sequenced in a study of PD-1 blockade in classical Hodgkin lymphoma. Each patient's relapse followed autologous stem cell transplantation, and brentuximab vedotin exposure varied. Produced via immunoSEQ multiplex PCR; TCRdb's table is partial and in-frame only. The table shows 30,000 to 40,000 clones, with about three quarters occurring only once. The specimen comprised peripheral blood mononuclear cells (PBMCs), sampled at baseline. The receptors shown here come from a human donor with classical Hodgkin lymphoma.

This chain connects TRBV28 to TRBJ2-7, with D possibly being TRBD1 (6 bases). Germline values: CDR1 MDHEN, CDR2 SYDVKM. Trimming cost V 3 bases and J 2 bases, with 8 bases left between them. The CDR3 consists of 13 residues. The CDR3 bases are TGTGCCAGCAGTTTGGACAGTACCTACGAGCAGTACTTC. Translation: CASSLDSTYEQYF.

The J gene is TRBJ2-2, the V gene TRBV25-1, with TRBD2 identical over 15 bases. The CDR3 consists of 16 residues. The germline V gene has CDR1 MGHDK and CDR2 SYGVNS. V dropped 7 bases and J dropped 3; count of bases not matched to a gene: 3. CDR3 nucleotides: TGTGCCAGCACAGGACTAGCGGGAGGGGACACCGGGGAGCTGTTTTTT. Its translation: CASTGLAGGDTGELFF.

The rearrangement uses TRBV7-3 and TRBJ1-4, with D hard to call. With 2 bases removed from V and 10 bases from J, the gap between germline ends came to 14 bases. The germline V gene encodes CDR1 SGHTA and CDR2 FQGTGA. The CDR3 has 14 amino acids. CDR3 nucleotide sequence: TGTGCCAGCAGCTTAGGACTGCTCGCGGGAAAACTGTTTTTT. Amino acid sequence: CASSLGLLAGKLFF. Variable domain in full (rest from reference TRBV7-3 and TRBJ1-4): GAGVSQTPSNKVTEKGKYVELRCDPISGHTALYWYRQSLGQGPEFLIYFQGTGAADDSGLPNDRFFAVRPEGSVSTLKIQRTERGDSAVYLCASSLGLLAGKLFFGSGTQLSVL.

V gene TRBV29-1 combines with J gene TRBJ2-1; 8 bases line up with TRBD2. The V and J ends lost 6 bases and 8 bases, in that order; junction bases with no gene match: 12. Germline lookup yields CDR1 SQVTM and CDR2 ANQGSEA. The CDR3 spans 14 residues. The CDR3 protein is CSVDHGAGGYEQFF. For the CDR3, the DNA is TGCAGCGTGGACCACGGGGCGGGGGGCTATGAGCAGTTCTTC.

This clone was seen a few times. DNA for the CDR3: TGTGCCAGCAGTCGTTGGACCTCTGGAAACACCATATATTTT. Amino acid sequence: CASSRWTSGNTIYF. The chain links TRBV2 to TRBJ1-3, with D unclear. There are 14 residues in the CDR3. The ends were cut back, 5 bases at V and 0 bases at J, with 8 bases in the middle. CDR1 is SNHLY and CDR2 is FYNNEI in the germline V gene.

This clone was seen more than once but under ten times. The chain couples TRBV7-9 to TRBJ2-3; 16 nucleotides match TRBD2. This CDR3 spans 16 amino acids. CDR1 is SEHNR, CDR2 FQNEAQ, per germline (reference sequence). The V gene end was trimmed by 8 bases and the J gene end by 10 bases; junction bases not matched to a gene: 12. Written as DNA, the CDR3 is TGTGCCAGCGTCGCCCCGGGACTAGCGGGAGGGGGGGCGCAGTATTTT. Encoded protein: CASVAPGLAGGGAQYF.

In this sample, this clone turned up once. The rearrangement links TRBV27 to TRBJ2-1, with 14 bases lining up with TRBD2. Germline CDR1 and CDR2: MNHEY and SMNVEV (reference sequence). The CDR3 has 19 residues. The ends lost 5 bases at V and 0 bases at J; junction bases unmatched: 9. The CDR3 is CASSIRLAGGLSSYNEQFF. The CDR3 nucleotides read TGTGCCAGCAGTATAAGACTAGCGGGAGGGTTAAGCTCCTACAATGAGCAGTTCTTC.

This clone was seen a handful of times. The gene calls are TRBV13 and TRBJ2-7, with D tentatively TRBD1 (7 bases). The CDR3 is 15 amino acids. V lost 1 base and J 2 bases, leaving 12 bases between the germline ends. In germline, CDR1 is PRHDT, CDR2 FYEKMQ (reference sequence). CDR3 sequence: CASSLAGGGTYEQYF. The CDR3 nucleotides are TGTGCCAGCAGCTTAGCAGGGGGAGGAACCTACGAGCAGTACTTC.

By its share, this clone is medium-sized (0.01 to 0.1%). CDR3 DNA sequence: TGTGCCAGCAGCGAATCGTCGAGCTATGGCTACACCTTC. Residues: CASSESSSYGYTF. The genes are TRBV11-2 and TRBJ1-2; D is unclear. The CDR3 covers 13 residues. Looked up from germline, CDR1 is SGHAT and CDR2 is FQNNGV. The V and J ends lost 5 bases and 4 bases respectively, with 11 bases between them. The full variable domain, with the rest looked up from reference TRBV11-2 and TRBJ1-2, is EAGVAQSPRYKIIEKRQSVAFWCNPISGHATLYWYQQILGQGPKLLIQFQNNGVVDDSQLPKDRFSAERLKGVDSTLKIQPAKLEDSAVYLCASSESSSYGYTFGSGTRLTVV.

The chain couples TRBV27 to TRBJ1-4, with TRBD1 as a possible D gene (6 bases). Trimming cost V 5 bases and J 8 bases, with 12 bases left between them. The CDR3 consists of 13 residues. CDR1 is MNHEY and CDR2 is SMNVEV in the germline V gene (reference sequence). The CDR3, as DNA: TGTGCCAGCAGTCCCCACGGGACAGAAAAACTGTTTTTT. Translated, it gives CASSPHGTEKLFF.

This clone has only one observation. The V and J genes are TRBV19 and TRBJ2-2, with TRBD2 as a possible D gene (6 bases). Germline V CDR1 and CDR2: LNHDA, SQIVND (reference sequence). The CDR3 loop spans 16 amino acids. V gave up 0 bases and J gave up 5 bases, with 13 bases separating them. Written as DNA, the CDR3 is TGTGCCAGTAGTATAGATTACGGGAGAACTACCGGGGAGCTGTTTTTT. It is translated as CASSIDYGRTTGELFF.

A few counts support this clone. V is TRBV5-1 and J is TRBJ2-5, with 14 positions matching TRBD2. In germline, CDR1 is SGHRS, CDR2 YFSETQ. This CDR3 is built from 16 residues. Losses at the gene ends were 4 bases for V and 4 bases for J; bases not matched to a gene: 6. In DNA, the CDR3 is TGCGCCAGCAGCCCGGGACTAGCGGGAGATTCAGAGACCCAGTACTTC. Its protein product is CASSPGLAGDSETQYF.

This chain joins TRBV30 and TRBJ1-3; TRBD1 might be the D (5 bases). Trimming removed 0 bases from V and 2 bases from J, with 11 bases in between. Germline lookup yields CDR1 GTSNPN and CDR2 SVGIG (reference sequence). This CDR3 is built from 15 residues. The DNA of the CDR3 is TGTGCCTGGAGTGTACTCGGGGGGACTGGAAACACCATATATTTT. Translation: CAWSVLGGTGNTIYF.

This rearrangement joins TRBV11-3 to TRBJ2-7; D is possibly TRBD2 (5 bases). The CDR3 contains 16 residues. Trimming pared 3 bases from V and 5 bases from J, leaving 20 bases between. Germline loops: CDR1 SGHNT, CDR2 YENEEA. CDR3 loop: CASSFGWRPWRDEQYF. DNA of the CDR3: TGTGCCAGCAGCTTCGGCTGGAGGCCGTGGCGCGACGAGCAGTACTTC. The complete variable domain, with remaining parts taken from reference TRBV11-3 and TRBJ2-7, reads EAGVVQSPRYKIIEKKQPVAFWCNPISGHNTLYWYLQNLGQGPELLIRYENEEAVDDSQLPKDRFSAERLKGVDSTLKIQPAELGDSAVYLCASSFGWRPWRDEQYFGPGTRLTVT.

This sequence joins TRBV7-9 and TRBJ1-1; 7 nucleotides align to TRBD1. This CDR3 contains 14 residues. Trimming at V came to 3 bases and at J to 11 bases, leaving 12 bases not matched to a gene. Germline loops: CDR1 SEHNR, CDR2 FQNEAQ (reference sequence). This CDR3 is CASSLNRDSLGAFF. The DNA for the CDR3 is TGTGCCAGCAGCTTGAACCGGGACAGCCTTGGGGCTTTCTTT.

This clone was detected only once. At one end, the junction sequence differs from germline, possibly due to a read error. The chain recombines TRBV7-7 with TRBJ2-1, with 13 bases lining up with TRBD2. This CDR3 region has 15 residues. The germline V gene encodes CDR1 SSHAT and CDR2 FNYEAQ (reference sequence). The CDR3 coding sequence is TGTGCTAGCAGCAAGGGACTAGCGGGACGGGGTGAGCAGTTCTTC. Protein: CASSKGLAGRGEQFF.

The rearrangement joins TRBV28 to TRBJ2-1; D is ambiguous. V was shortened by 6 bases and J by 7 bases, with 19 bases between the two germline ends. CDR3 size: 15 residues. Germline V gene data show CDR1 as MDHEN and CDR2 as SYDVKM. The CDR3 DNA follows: TGTGCCAGCAGCATACCGGTCAAGGCACCTAATGAGCAGTTCTTC. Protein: CASSIPVKAPNEQFF.

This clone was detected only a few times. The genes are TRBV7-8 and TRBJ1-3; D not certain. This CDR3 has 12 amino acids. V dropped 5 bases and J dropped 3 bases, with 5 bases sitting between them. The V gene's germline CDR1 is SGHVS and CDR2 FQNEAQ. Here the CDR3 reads CASSQSGNTIYF. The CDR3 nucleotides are TGTGCCAGCAGCCAGAGTGGAAACACCATATATTTT.